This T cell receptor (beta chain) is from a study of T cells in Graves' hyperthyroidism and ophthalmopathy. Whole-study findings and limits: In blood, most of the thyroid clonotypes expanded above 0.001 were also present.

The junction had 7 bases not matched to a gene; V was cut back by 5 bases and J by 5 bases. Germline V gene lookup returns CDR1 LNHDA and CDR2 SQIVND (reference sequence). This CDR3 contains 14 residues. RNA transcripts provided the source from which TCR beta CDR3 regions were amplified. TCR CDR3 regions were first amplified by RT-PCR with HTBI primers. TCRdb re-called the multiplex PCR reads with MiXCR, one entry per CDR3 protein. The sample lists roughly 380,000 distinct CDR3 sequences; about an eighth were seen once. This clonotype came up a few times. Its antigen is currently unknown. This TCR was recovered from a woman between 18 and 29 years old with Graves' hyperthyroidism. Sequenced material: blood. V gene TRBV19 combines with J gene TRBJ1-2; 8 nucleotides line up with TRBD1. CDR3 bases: TGTGCCAGTAGTCTCCAGGGGGCCGGATATGGCTACACCTTC. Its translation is CASSLQGAGYGYTF.